In its sample, the clone carrying this T cell receptor beta chain was seen a few times. Its specificity is unknown. The diagnostic basis comprised clinical symptoms, serum thyroxine and TRAb, thyroid ultrasound and orbital computed tomography. The source of the PBMCs was approximately 9.5 ml of fresh peripheral blood. The data derive from a study of T cells in Graves' hyperthyroidism and ophthalmopathy. As for the study in general: Upon initial diagnosis and before any treatment, peripheral blood was collected. Study-wide results and caveats: Blood also contained most expanded thyroid clonotypes above 0.001.

Germline V gene sequence: CDR1 DFQATT, CDR2 SNEGSKA (reference sequence). Losses at the gene ends were 3 bases for V and 4 bases for J; bases not matched to a gene: 7. This CDR3 has 14 residues. TCR beta CDR3 region amplification was performed from RNA transcripts. The TCR CDR3 first-round RT-PCR relied on the HTBI primer set. TCRdb ran MiXCR on the multiplex PCR reads and lists one entry per CDR3 protein. The sample lists 750,000 to 950,000 distinct CDR3 sequences, over 35% occurring once. This chain connects TRBV20-1 to TRBJ2-5; 8 positions match TRBD1. The sample taken for sequencing was blood. The source is a man between 18 and 29 years old with Graves' hyperthyroidism. The CDR3 loop reads CSASGDRGLETQYF. As DNA, the CDR3 is TGCAGTGCTAGTGGAGACAGGGGATTAGAGACCCAGTACTTC.